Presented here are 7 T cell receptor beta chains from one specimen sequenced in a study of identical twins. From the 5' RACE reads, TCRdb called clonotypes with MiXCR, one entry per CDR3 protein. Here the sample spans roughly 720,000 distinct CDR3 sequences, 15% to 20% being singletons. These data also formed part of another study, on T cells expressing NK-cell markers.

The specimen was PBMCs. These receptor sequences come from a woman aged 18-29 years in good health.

CDR3 DNA sequence: TGCAGCGTCCGGACAGGGTCTCCCGACGAGCAGTACTTC. This codes for CSVRTGSPDEQYF. V and J are TRBV29-1 and TRBJ2-7, with 8 bases lining up with TRBD1. Trimming at V came to 6 bases and at J to 5 bases, leaving 9 bases not matched to a gene. Germline V gene data show CDR1 as SQVTM and CDR2 as ANQGSEA. The CDR3 has 13 amino acids.

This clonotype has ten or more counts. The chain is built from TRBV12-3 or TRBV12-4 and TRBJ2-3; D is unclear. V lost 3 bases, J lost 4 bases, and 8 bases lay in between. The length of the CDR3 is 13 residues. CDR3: CASSFTGADTQYF. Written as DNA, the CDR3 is TGTGCCAGCAGTTTTACCGGAGCAGATACGCAGTATTTT.

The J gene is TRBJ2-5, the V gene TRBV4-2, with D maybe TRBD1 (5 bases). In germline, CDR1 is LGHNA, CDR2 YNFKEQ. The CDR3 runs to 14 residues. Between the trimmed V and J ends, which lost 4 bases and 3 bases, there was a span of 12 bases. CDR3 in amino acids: CASSPVGQEETQYF. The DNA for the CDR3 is TGTGCCAGCAGCCCCGTCGGACAAGAAGAGACCCAGTACTTC.

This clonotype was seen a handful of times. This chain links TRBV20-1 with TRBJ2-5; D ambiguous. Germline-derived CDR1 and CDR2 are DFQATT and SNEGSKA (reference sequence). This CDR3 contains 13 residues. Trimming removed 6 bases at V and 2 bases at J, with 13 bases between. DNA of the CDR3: TGCAGTGCCAGACTCCCCGGGCAAGAGACCCAGTACTTC. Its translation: CSARLPGQETQYF.

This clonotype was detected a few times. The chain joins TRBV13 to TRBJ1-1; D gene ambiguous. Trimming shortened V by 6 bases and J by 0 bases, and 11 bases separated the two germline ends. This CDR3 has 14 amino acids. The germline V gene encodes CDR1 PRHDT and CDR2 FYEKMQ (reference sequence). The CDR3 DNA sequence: TGTGCCAGCAGATTCTCGGGGATGAACACTGAAGCTTTCTTT. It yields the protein CASRFSGMNTEAFF.

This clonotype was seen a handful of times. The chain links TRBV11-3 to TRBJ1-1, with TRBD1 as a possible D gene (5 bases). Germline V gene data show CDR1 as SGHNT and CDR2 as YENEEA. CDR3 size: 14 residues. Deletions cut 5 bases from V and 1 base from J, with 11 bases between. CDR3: CASSTGQPNTEAFF. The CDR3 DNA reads TGTGCCAGCAGCACAGGACAACCGAACACTGAAGCTTTCTTT.

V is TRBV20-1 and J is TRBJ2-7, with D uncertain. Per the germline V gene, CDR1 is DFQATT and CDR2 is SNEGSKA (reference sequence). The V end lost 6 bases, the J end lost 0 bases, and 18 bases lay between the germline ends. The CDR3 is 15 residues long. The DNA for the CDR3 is TGCAGTGCCCAAGGGTCTCCGGGCAACTCCTACGAGCAGTACTTC. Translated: CSAQGSPGNSYEQYF.